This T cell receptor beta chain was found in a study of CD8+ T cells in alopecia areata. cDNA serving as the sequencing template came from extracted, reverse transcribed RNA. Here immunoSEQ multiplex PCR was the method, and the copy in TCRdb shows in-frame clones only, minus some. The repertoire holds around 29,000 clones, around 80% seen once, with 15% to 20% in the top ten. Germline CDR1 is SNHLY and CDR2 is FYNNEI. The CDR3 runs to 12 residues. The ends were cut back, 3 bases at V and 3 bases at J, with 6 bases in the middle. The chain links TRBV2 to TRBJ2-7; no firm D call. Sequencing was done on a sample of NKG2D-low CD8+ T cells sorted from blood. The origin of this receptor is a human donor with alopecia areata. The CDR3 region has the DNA TGTGCCAGCAGTGATTCCGGCTACGAGCAGTACTTC. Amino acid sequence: CASSDSGYEQYF.